What follows is one T cell receptor beta chain and its context. This specimen belongs to a study of T cells expressing NK-cell markers. Study in general: The eight sequenced donors comprised seven who were HCMV-seropositive and one who was seronegative.

With the 5' RACE reads reprocessed, TCRdb shows one record per CDR3 protein and no DNA. This sample contains about 460,000 distinct CDR3 sequences. There are 15 residues in the CDR3. V is TRBV12-3 or TRBV12-4 and J is TRBJ2-7; the D call from TCRdb, TRBD2, cannot be confirmed without DNA. The source is a woman in her 50s in good health. Sequenced sample: blood T cells: a sorted CD56 or NKG2C T cell subset, CD4+ or CD8+ T cells, or bulk PBMC T cells (not recorded which). CDR3 amino acids: CASSLLTSGTYEQYF.